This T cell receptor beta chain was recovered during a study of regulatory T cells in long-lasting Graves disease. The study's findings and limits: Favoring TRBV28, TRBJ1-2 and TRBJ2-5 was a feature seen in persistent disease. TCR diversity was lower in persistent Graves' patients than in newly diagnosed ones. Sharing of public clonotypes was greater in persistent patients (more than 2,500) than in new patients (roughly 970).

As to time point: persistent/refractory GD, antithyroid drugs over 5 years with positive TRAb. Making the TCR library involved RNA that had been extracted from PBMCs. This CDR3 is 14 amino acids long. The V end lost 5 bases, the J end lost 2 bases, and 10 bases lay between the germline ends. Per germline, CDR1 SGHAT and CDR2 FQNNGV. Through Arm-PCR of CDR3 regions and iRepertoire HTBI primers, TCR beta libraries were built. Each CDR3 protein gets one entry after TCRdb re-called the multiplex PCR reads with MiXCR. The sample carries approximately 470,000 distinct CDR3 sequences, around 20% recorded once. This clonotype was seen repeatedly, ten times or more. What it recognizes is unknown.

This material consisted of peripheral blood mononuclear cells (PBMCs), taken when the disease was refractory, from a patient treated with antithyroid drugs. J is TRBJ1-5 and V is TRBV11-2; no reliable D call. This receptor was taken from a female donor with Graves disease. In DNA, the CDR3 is TGTGCCAGCAGCGAAAGCGGGGGCAATCAGCCCCAGCATTTT. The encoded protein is CASSESGGNQPQHF.